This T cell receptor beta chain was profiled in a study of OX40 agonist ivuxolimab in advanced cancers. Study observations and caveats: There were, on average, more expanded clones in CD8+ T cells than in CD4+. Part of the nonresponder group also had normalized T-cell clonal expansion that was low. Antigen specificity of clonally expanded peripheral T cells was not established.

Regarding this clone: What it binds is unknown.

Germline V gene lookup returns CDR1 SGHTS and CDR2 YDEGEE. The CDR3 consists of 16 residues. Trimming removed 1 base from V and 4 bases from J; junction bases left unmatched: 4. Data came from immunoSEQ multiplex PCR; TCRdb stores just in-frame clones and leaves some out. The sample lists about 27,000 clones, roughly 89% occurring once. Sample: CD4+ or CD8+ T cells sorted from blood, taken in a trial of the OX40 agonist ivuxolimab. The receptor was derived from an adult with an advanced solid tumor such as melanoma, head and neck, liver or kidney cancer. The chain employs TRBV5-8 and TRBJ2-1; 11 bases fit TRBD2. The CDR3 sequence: CASSLLGTSGYNEQFF. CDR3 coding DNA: TGTGCCAGCAGCTTGCTCGGGACTAGCGGATACAATGAGCAGTTCTTC.